This is a list of T cell receptor beta chains from one sample in a study of OX40 agonist ivuxolimab in advanced cancers. Sequencing used immunoSEQ multiplex PCR; TCRdb keeps in-frame clones, though not all of them. The repertoire includes about 81,000 clones, 90% to 95% of them detected once, and roughly an eighth sits in the top ten. The sequencing used CD4+ or CD8+ T cells sorted from blood, collected in a trial of the OX40 agonist ivuxolimab. These receptors were taken from an adult with an advanced solid tumor such as melanoma, head and neck, liver or kidney cancer. Both conserved end residues are trimmed from each CDR3. Fields, in order: V gene, CDR3 protein.

>TRBV4-3
ASSQDPTGGESGYT
>TRBV21-1
ASNAKWDRGRGSYEQY
>TRBV6-1
ASSEAGATEAF
>TRBV9
ASSYRAPTSNEQF
>TRBV5-4
ASSLVSGTVEAF
>TRBV12-5
ASGFWGSYNSPLH
>TRBV27
ASMGGIGTGELF
>TRBV30
AWSVGSWGEAF
>TRBV7-8
ASSSSWGADTGELF
>TRBV9
ASSPPPGTYNEQF
>TRBV27
ASSFGQGSTGELF
>TRBV5-6
ASSWTSRPGELF
>TRBV15
ATSREGGQLLTGELF
>TRBV7-6
ASRPNQGGGELF
>TRBV19
ATREGYNEQF
>TRBV29-1
SVVSSSNTGELF
>TRBV4-1
ASSQGVQRNTEAF
>TRBV28
ASSFKVRNQPQH
>TRBV5-6
ASSSETTSKANYGYT
>TRBV4-2
ASSRTSGDNEQF
>TRBV6-6
ASRLANYGYT
>TRBV14
ASSQDSLRDRIEQY
>TRBV2
ASSEWREDPYEQY
>TRBV5-1
ASSPSSHNEQF
>TRBV5-5
ASSLDPGNYGYT
>TRBV6-5
ASSWSGRENEQF
>TRBV13
ASSLGRLADRSGANVLT
>TRBV27
ASSLKGTNYEQY
>TRBV23-1
ASSQSSGPYGYT
>TRBV14
ASSQTLTYEQY
>TRBV5-6
ASSLLGQAPTDTQY
>TRBV7-9
ASSPTQGGPNTEAF
>TRBV1
TSSPRRSGLAGLSQF
>TRBV5-8
ASTTPREGGTGDTQY
>TRBV4-3
ASSQEKPAGGDKF
>TRBV7-2
ASSLVGQVVFGNTIY
>TRBV15
ATSREGISQETQY
>TRBV7-9
ASSPPLAGASYNEQF
>TRBV7-9
ASSFPDFTGEDEQY
>TRBV7-6
ASSPGSASPGELF
>TRBV4-3
ASSHLSGTGGEKLF
>TRBV4-3
ASSPGQGFTDTQY
>TRBV30
ARGQGSNNGYT
>TRBV7-9
ASSLSGQGDYGYT
>TRBV5-6
ASRPGTYTGELF
>TRBV7-8
ASSSNPASPEGLAKNIQY
>TRBV11-3
ASSARTRTGTGELF
>TRBV29-1
SVVPSAVLFAEAF
>TRBV19
ATSSGTAGTDTQY
>TRBV4-1
ASSQGTGGSGYT
>TRBV5-8
ASRGRGHNEQF
>TRBV4-3
ASSQAPGLAVTNEQF
>TRBV4-1
ASSQRTSGGYGYT
>TRBV28
ASSPGITEAF
>TRBV5-1
ASSLESGARWGYT
>TRBV7-2
ASSSAGTRWLEY
>TRBV7-9
ASSLDRMNTEAF
>TRBV19
ASSSGTGSYEQY
>TRBV7-8
ASSPGQGFNYGYT